The present entry profiles one T cell receptor beta chain with its context. Its matching antigen is unknown. This specimen belongs to a study of cytomegalovirus exposure and HLA in healthy donors. The PCR had 60 Vbeta and 13 Jbeta primers. This table comes from immunoSEQ multiplex PCR, and its TCRdb copy is limited to in-frame clones, with some not included. The table lists under 200,000 clones, about two thirds of them singletons. Study-level findings and limits: Upon later analysis, TCR association rates were observed to vary by HLA locus, being highest for DRB1 and lowest for HLA-C. With high specificity and sensitivity, the classifier reportedly diagnosed cytomegalovirus status.

The CDR3 is 16 amino acids. V lost 5 bases, J lost 5 bases, and 21 bases lay in between. Germline CDR1 reads MDHEN; CDR2 reads SYDVKM. The sequence was collected from a young woman in good health and CMV-seropositive. The V gene is TRBV28, the J gene TRBJ2-5; D possibly corresponds to TRBD1 (5 bases). The sequencing input was PBMCs. CDR3 in DNA: TGTGCCAGCAGTCAAACGACAGCTACCCTTCGGGAGACCCAGTACTTC. Protein: CASSQTTATLRETQYF.